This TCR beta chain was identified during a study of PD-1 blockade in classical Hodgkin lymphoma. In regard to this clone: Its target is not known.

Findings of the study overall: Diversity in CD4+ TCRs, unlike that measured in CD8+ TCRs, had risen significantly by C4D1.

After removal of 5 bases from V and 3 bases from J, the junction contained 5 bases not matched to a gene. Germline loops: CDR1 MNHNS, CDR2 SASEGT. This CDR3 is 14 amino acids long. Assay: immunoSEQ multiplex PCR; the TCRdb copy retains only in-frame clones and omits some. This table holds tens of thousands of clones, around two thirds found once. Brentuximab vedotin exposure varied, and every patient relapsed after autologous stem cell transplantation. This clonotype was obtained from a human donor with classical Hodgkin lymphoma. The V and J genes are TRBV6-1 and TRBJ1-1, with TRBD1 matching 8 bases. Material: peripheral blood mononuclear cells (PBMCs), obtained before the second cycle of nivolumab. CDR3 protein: CASSFSTGDTEAFF. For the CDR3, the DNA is TGTGCCAGCAGTTTTTCGACAGGGGACACTGAAGCTTTCTTT.